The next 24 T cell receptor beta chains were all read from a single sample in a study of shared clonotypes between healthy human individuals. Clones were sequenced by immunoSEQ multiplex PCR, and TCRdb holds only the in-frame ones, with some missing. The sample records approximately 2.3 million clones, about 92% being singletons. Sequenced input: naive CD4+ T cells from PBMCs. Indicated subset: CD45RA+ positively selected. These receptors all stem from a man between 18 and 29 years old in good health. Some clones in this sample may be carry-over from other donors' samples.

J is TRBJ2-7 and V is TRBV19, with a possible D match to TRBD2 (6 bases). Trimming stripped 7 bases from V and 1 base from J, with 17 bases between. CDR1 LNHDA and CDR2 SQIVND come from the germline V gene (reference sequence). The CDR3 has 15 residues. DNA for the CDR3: TGTGCCAGTACCTCCCACCGAGCGGGTTCCTACGAGCAGTACTTC. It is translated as CASTSHRAGSYEQYF. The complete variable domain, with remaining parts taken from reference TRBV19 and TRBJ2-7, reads DGGITQSPKYLFRKEGQNVTLSCEQNLNHDAMYWYRQDPGQGLRLIYYSQIVNDFQKGDIAEGYSVSREKKESFPLTVTSAQKNPTAFYLCASTSHRAGSYEQYFGPGTRLTVT.

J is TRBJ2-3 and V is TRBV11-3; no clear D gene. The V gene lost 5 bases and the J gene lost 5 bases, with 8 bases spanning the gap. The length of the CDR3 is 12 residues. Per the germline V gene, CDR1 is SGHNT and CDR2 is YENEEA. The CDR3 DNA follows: TGTGCCAGCAGCCAATATAGAGATACGCAGTATTTT. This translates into CASSQYRDTQYF.

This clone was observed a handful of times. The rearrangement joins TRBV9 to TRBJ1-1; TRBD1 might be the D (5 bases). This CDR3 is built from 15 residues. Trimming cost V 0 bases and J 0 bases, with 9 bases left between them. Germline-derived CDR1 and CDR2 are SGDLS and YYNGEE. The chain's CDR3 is CASSVEGRMNTEAFF. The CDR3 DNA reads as TGTGCCAGCAGCGTAGAGGGACGGATGAACACTGAAGCTTTCTTT.

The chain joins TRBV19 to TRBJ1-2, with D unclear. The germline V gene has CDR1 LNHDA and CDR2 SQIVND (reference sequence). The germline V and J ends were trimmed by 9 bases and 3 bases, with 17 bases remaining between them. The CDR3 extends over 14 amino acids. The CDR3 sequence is CASTFRAPDYGYTF. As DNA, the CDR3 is TGTGCCAGCACCTTTAGGGCCCCGGACTATGGCTACACCTTC.

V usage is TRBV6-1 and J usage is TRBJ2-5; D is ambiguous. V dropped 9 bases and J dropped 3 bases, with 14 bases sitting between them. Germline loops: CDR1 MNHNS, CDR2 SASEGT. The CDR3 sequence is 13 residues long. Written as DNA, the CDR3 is TGTGCCAGTAACAAAGGGCACGAAGAGACCCAGTACTTC. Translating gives CASNKGHEETQYF.

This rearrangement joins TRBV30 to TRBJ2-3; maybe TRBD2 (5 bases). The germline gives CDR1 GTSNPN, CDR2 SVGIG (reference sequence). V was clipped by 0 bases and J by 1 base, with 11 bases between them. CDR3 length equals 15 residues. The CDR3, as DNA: TGTGCCTGGAGTGTTGGAGGCGGACGCACAGATACGCAGTATTTT. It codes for CAWSVGGGRTDTQYF.

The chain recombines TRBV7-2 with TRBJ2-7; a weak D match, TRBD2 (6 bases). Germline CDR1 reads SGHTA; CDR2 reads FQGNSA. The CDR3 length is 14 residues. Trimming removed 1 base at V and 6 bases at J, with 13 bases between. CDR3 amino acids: CASSLVILALEQYF. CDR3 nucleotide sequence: TGTGCCAGCAGCTTAGTGATTCTAGCGCTCGAGCAGTACTTC. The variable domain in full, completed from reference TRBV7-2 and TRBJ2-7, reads GAGVSQSPSNKVTEKGKDVELRCDPISGHTALYWYRQSLGQGLEFLIYFQGNSAPDKSGLPSDRFSAERTGGSVSTLTIQRTQQEDSAVYLCASSLVILALEQYFGPGTRLTVT.

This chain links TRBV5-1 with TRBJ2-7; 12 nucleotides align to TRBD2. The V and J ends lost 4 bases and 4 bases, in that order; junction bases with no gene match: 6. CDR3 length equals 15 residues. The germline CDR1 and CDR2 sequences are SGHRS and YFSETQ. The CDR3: CASSILTSGSYEQYF. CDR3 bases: TGCGCCAGCAGCATCCTGACTAGCGGGAGTTACGAGCAGTACTTC.

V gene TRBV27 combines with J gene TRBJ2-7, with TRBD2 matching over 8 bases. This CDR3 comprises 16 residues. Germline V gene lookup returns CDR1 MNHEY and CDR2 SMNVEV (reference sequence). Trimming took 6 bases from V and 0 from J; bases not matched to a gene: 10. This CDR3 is CASRKSGGKSSYEQYF. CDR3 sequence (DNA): TGTGCCAGCAGGAAAAGCGGGGGAAAAAGCTCCTACGAGCAGTACTTC.

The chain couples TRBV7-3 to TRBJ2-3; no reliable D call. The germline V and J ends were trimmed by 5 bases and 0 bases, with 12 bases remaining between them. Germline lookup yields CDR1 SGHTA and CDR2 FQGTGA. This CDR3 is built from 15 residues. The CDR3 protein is CASSRGGTSTDTQYF. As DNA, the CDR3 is TGTGCCAGCAGCCGCGGCGGCACTAGCACAGATACGCAGTATTTT.

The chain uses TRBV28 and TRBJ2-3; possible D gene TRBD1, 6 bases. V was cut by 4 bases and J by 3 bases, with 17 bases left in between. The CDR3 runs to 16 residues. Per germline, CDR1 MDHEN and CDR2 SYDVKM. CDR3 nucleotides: TGTGCCAGCAGTTCCCCACAGGGTAGAGTGACAGATACGCAGTATTTT. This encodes CASSSPQGRVTDTQYF.

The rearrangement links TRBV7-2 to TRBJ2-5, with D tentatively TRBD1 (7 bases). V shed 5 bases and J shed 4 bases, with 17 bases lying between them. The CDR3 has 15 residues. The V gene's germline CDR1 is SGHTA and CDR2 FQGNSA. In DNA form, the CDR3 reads TGTGCCAGCAGCCTCTCAGGCAGGGGGGCAGAGACCCAGTACTTC. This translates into CASSLSGRGAETQYF.

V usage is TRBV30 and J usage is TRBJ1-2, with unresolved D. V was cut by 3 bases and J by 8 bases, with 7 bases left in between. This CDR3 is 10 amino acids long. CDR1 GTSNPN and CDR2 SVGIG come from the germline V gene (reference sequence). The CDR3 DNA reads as TGTGCCTGGAGCGGGCAGGGCTACACCTTC. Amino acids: CAWSGQGYTF. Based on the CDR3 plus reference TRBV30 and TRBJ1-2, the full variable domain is SQTIHQWPATLVQPVGSPLSLECTVEGTSNPNLYWYRQAAGRGLQLLFYSVGIGQISSEVPQNLSASRPQDRQFILSSKKLLLSDSGFYLCAWSGQGYTFGSGTRLTVV.

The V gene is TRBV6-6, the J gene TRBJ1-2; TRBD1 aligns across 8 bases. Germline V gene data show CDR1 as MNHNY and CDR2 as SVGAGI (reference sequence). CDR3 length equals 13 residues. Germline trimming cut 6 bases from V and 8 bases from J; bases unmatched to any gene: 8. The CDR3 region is CASRDRAVNGYTF. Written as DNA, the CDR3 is TGTGCCAGCAGGGACAGGGCGGTGAACGGCTACACCTTC.

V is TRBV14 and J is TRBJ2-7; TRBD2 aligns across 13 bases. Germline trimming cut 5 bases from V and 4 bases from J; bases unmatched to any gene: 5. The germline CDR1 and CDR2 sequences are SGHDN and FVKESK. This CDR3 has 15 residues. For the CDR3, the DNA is TGTGCCAGCAGCACTCGACTAGCGGGAGGATACGAGCAGTACTTC. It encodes CASSTRLAGGYEQYF.

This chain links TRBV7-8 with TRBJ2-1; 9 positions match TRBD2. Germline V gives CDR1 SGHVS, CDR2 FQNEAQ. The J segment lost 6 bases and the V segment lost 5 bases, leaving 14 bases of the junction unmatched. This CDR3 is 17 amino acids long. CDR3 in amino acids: CASSIREGTSRSNEQFF. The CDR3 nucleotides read TGTGCCAGCAGCATCCGAGAGGGGACTAGCAGGTCCAATGAGCAGTTCTTC.

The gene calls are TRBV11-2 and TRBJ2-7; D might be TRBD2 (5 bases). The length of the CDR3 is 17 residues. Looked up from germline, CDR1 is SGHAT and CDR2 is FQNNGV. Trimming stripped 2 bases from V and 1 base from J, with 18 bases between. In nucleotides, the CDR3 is TGTGCCAGCAGCTTATCCCAATATAGCGCTAGGTCCTACGAGCAGTACTTC. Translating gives CASSLSQYSARSYEQYF.

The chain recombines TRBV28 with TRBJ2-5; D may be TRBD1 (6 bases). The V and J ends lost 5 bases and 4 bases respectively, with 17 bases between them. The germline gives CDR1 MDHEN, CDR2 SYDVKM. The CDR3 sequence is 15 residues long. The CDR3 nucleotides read TGTGCCAGCAGTCCCCGTGGGGGCTCGCGAGAGACCCAGTACTTC. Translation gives CASSPRGGSRETQYF.

This CDR3 is CASNQGASLVDTQYF. The CDR3 nucleotides read TGCGCCAGTAACCAGGGGGCTAGTTTGGTAGATACGCAGTATTTT. This rearrangement joins TRBV5-1 to TRBJ2-3; 8 bases map to TRBD1. Per germline, CDR1 SGHRS and CDR2 YFSETQ. The CDR3 is 15 amino acids. The junction had 13 bases not matched to a gene; V was cut back by 8 bases and J by 5 bases.

CDR3 loop: CASSILLNQPQHF. DNA of the CDR3: TGTGCCAGTAGTATACTTTTAAATCAGCCCCAGCATTTT. The V call is TRBV19, the J call TRBJ1-5; no reliable D call. CDR1 LNHDA and CDR2 SQIVND come from the germline V gene (reference sequence). This CDR3 is built from 13 residues. V dropped 2 bases and J dropped 4 bases, with 6 bases sitting between them.

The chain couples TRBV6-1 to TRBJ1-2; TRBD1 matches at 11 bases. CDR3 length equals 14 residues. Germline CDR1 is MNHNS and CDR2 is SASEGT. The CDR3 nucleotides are TGTGCTATTCACCGGGACAGGGGGTTCTATGGCTACACCTTC. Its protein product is CAIHRDRGFYGYTF.

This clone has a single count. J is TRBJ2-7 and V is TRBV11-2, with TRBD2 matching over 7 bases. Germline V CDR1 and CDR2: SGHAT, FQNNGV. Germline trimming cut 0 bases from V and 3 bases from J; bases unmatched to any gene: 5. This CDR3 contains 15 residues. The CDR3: CASSLEASGLYEQYF. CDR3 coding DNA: TGTGCCAGCAGCTTAGAAGCTAGCGGCCTCTACGAGCAGTACTTC.

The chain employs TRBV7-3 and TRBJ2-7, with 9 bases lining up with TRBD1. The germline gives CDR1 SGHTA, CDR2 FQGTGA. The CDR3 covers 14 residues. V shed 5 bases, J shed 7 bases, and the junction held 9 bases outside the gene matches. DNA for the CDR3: TGTGCCAGCAGCCCAGGACAGGGGACGGGAGAGCAGTACTTC. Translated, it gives CASSPGQGTGEQYF.

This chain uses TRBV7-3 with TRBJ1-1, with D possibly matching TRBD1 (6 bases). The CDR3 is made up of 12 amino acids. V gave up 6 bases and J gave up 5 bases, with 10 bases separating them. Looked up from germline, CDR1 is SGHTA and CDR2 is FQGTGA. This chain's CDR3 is CASSSTGTEAFF. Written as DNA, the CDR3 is TGTGCCAGCAGTTCCACAGGGACTGAAGCTTTCTTT.